This T cell receptor beta chain was found in a study of cytomegalovirus exposure and HLA in healthy donors. The PCR made use of 60 Vbeta and 13 Jbeta primers. Sequencing used immunoSEQ multiplex PCR; TCRdb keeps in-frame clones, though not all of them. Of some 220,000 clones in the sample, around 78% are singletons; the top ten hold about 0.47%. Trimming removed 4 bases from V and 7 bases from J; junction bases left unmatched: 14. The CDR3 totals 17 residues. Germline loops: CDR1 MGHRA, CDR2 YSYEKL. This rearrangement joins TRBV4-1 to TRBJ2-1; 9 bases are a match to TRBD1. The sequence derives from a boy younger than 18 in good health and CMV-seronegative. Sample: PBMCs. The CDR3 DNA reads TGCGCCAGCAGCCTTATTTCCGGGACAGGGCAGGGGAATGAGCAGTTCTTC. Translation: CASSLISGTGQGNEQFF.